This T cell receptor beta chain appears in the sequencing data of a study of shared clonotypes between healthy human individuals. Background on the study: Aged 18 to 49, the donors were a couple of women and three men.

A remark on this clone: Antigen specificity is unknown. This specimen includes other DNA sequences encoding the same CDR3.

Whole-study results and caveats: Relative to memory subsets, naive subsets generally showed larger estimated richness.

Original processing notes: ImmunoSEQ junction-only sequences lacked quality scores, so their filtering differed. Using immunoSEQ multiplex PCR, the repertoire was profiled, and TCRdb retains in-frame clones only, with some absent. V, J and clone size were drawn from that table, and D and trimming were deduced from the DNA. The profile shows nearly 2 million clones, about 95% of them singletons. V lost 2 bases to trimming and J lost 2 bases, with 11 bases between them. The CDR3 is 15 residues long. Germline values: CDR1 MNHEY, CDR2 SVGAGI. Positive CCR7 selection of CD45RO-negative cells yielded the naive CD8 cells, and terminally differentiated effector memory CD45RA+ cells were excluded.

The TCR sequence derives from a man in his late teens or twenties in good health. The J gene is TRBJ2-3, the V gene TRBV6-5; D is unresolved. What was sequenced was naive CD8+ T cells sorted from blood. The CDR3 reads CASSYGDRSTDTQYF. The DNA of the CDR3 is TGTGCCAGCAGTTACGGGGATCGGTCCACAGATACGCAGTATTTT.